These T cell receptor beta chains were read from a single sample in a study of control samples from healthy donors and cancer patients. The protocol was immunoSEQ multiplex PCR, while the TCRdb copy is restricted to in-frame clones and leaves out a portion. The table lists around 110,000 clones, about 94% of them singletons. Sequenced sample: blood. These receptors all stem from a man aged 30 to 39 in good health. The CDR3 runs from the conserved cysteine through the conserved F or W. The D gene is left open where the match is weak. Size values are once, few and many counts, or a class for expanded clones, and some rows have none.

j_call | v_call | clone_size | d_call | cdr3_nt | cdr3_aa
TRBJ1-2 | TRBV7-9 | . | . | TGTGCCAGCACCTACGCCCGGGATGGCTACACCTTC | CASTYARDGYTF
TRBJ2-2 | TRBV5-6 | . | . | TGTGCCAGCATCGCCGGAGGGGTTGGCACCGGGGAGCTGTTTTTT | CASIAGGVGTGELFF
TRBJ2-2 | TRBV4-1 | . | TRBD2 | TGCGCCAGCAGCCATGTTCTAGCGGGGGGGCCGGGCACCGGGGAGCTGTTTTTT | CASSHVLAGGPGTGELFF
TRBJ1-1 | TRBV11-3 | . | . | TGTGCCAGCAGCGTAGAGTCCAACACTGAAGCTTTCTTT | CASSVESNTEAFF
TRBJ2-7 | TRBV27 | . | . | TGTGCCAGCAGTTACCGGGACGGGCCCTACGAGCAGTACTTC | CASSYRDGPYEQYF
TRBJ1-1 | TRBV27 | . | . | TGTGCCAGCAGGGTCCCCGAGAACACTGAAGCTTTCTTT | CASRVPENTEAFF
TRBJ1-5 | TRBV5-1 | many | . | TGCGCCAGCAGCTCCGGCCAGGGGACACAGCCCCAGCATTTT | CASSSGQGTQPQHF
TRBJ1-2 | TRBV30 | once | . | TGTGCCTGTGAAGAGGGAGGGTATGGCTACACCTTC | CACEEGGYGYTF
TRBJ2-5 | TRBV19 | . | . | TGTGCCAGTAGTATAAACCGCGAGGTAGGGGAGACCCAGTACTTC | CASSINREVGETQYF
TRBJ1-1 | TRBV25-1 | . | . | TGTGCCAGCACCGGGACCGAAGGGAGGGGCACTGAAGCTTTCTTT | CASTGTEGRGTEAFF
TRBJ1-2 | TRBV27 | . | TRBD1 | TGTGCCAGCAGTACTCTCGGGGACAGCCTTTATGGCTACACCTTC | CASSTLGDSLYGYTF
TRBJ2-5 | TRBV7-8 | . | . | TGTGCCAGCAGCTTTGGAGATCCAGAGACCCAGTACTTC | CASSFGDPETQYF
TRBJ1-2 | TRBV5-1 | . | . | TGCGCCAGCAGCTTTCCGGGGGTAGGAGGCTACACCTTC | CASSFPGVGGYTF
TRBJ2-1 | TRBV27 | . | . | TGTGCCAGCAGCCGGGACTGGATGGTGAATGAGCAGTTCTTC | CASSRDWMVNEQFF
TRBJ2-5 | TRBV5-4 | . | . | TGTGCCAGCAGCTCGTGGATCAAAGAGACCCAGTACTTC | CASSSWIKETQYF
TRBJ1-1 | TRBV30 | . | . | TGTGCCTGGAGTGAGACTTTACCGATGAACACTGAAGCTTTCTTT | CAWSETLPMNTEAFF
TRBJ2-4 | TRBV5-1 | . | TRBD1 | TGCGCCAGCAGCTCCGGACAGGCAGAAAACATTCAGTACTTC | CASSSGQAENIQYF
TRBJ1-2 | TRBV18 | . | TRBD1 | TGTGCCAGCTCACCACCAGACAGGGTGAATAACTATGGCTACACCTTC | CASSPPDRVNNYGYTF